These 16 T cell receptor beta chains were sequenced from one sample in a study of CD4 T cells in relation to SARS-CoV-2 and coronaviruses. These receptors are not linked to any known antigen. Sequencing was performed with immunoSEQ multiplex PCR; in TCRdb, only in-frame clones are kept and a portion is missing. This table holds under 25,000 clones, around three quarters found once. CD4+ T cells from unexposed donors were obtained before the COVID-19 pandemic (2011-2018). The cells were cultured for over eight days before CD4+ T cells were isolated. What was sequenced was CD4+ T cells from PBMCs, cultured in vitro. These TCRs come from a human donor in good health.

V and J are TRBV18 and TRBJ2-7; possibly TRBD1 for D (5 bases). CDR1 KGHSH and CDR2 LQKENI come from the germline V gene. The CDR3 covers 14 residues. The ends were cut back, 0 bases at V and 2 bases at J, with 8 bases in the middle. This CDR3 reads CASSPPTVTYEQYF. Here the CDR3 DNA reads TGTGCCAGCTCACCACCGACAGTTACCTACGAGCAGTACTTC.

The CDR3 bases are TGTGCCAGTAGTGAAGGACGGGGGACTAGCGGAACCTACGAGCAGTACTTC. The encoded protein is CASSEGRGTSGTYEQYF. This rearrangement joins TRBV19 to TRBJ2-7, with 11 bases aligning to TRBD2. This CDR3 region has 17 residues. Germline V gene lookup returns CDR1 LNHDA and CDR2 SQIVND (reference sequence). Trimming at V came to 5 bases and at J to 2 bases, leaving 11 bases not matched to a gene.

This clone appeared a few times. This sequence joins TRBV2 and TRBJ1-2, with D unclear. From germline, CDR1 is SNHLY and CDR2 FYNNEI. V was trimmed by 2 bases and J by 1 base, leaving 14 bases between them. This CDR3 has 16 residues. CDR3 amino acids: CASSERNAIVNYGYTF. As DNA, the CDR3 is TGTGCCAGCAGTGAACGGAACGCTATTGTTAACTATGGCTACACCTTC.

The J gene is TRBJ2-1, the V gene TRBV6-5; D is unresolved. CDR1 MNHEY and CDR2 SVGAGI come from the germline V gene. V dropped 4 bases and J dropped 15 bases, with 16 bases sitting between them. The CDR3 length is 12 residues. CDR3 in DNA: TGTGCCAGCAGTTTGGGCCGAAGGGTATTGTTCTTC. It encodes CASSLGRRVLFF.

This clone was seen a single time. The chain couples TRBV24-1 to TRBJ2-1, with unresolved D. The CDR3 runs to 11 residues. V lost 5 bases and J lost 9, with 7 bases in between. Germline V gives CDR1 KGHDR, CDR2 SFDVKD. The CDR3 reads CATSGIREQFF. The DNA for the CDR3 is TGTGCCACCAGTGGTATTCGTGAGCAGTTCTTC.

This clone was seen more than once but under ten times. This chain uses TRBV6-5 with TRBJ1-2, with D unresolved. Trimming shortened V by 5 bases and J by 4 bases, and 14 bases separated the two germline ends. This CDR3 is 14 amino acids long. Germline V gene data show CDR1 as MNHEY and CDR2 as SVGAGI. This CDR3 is CASSTSDKTYGYTF. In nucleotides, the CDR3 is TGTGCCAGCAGTACCTCCGACAAGACCTATGGCTACACCTTC.

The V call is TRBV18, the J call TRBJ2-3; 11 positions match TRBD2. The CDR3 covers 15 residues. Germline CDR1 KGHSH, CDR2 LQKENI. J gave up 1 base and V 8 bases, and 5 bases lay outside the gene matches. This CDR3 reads CASTPGLAGTDTQYF. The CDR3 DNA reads TGTGCCAGCACTCCGGGACTAGCGGGCACAGATACGCAGTATTTT.

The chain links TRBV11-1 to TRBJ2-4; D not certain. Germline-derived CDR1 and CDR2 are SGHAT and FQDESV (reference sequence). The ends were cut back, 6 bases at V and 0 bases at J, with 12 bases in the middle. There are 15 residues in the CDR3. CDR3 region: CASRVTGLAKNIQYF. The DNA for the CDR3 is TGTGCCAGCAGAGTCACCGGGTTAGCCAAAAACATTCAGTACTTC.

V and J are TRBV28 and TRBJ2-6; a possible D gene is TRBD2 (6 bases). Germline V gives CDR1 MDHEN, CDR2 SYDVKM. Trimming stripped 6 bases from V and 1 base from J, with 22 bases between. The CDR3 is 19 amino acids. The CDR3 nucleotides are TGTGCCAGCAGCCCCGATGGTCAGGAGGGGTTTTCTGGGGCCAACGTCCTGACTTTC. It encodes CASSPDGQEGFSGANVLTF. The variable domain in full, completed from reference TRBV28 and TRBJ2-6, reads DVKVTQSSRYLVKRTGEKVFLECVQDMDHENMFWYRQDPGLGLRLIYFSYDVKMKEKGDIPEGYSVSREKKERFSLILESASTNQTSMYLCASSPDGQEGFSGANVLTFGAGSRLTVL.

The CDR3 loop is CASSPSVGGTGTEAFF. CDR3 nucleotide sequence: TGTGCCAGCTCACCTAGCGTAGGGGGCACGGGCACTGAAGCTTTCTTT. J is TRBJ1-1 and V is TRBV18; 7 bases agree with TRBD1. Germline CDR1 is KGHSH and CDR2 is LQKENI. The CDR3 runs to 16 residues. Trimming at V came to 3 bases and at J to 4 bases, leaving 11 bases not matched to a gene. Full variable domain (outside the CDR3, taken from reference TRBV18 and TRBJ1-1): NAGVMQNPRHLVRRRGQEARLRCSPMKGHSHVYWYRQLPEEGLKFMVYLQKENIIDESGMPKERFSAEFPKEGPSILRIQQVVRGDSAAYFCASSPSVGGTGTEAFFGQGTRLTVV.

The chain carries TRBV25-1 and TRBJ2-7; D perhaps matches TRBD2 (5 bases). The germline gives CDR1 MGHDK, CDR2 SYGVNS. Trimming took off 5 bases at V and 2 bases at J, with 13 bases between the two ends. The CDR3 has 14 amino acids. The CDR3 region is CASSRRSPPYEQYF. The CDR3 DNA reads TGTGCCAGCAGTCGGAGGTCCCCGCCCTACGAGCAGTACTTC.

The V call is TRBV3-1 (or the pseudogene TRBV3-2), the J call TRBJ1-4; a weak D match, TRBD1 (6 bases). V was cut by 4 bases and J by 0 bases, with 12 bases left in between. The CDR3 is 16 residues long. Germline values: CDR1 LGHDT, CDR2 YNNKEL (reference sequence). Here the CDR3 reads CASSRQTGATNEKLFF. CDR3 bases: TGTGCCAGCAGCCGGCAGACAGGCGCAACTAATGAAAAACTGTTTTTT.

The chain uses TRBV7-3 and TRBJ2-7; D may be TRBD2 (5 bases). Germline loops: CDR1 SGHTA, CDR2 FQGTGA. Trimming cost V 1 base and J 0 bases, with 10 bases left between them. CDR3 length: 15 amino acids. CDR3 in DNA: TGTGCCAGCAGCTTAAACGGGATCCTCTCCTACGAGCAGTACTTC. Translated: CASSLNGILSYEQYF.

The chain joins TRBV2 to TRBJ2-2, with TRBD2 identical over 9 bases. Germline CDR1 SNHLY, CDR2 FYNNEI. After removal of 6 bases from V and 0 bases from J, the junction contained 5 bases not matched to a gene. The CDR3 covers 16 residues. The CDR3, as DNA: TGTGCCAGCAGGGGATTAGCGGGAGCGAACACCGGGGAGCTGTTTTTT. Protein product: CASRGLAGANTGELFF.

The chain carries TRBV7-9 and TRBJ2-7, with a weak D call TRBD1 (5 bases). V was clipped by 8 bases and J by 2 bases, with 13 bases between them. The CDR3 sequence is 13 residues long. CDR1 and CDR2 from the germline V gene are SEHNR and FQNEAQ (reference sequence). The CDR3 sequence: CASGNPTAYEQYF. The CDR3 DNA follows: TGTGCCAGCGGAAATCCGACAGCCTACGAGCAGTACTTC. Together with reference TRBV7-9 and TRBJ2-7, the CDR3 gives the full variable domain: DTGVSQNPRHKITKRGQNVTFRCDPISEHNRLYWYRQTLGQGPEFLTYFQNEAQLEKSRLLSDRFSAERPKGSFSTLEIQRTEQGDSAMYLCASGNPTAYEQYFGPGTRLTVT.

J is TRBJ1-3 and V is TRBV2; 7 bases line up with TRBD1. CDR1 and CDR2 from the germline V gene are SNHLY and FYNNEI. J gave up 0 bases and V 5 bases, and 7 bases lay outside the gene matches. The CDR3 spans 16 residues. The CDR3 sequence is CASSLLRDSSGNTIYF. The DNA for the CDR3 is TGTGCCAGCAGTTTACTCCGGGACAGCTCTGGAAACACCATATATTTT.